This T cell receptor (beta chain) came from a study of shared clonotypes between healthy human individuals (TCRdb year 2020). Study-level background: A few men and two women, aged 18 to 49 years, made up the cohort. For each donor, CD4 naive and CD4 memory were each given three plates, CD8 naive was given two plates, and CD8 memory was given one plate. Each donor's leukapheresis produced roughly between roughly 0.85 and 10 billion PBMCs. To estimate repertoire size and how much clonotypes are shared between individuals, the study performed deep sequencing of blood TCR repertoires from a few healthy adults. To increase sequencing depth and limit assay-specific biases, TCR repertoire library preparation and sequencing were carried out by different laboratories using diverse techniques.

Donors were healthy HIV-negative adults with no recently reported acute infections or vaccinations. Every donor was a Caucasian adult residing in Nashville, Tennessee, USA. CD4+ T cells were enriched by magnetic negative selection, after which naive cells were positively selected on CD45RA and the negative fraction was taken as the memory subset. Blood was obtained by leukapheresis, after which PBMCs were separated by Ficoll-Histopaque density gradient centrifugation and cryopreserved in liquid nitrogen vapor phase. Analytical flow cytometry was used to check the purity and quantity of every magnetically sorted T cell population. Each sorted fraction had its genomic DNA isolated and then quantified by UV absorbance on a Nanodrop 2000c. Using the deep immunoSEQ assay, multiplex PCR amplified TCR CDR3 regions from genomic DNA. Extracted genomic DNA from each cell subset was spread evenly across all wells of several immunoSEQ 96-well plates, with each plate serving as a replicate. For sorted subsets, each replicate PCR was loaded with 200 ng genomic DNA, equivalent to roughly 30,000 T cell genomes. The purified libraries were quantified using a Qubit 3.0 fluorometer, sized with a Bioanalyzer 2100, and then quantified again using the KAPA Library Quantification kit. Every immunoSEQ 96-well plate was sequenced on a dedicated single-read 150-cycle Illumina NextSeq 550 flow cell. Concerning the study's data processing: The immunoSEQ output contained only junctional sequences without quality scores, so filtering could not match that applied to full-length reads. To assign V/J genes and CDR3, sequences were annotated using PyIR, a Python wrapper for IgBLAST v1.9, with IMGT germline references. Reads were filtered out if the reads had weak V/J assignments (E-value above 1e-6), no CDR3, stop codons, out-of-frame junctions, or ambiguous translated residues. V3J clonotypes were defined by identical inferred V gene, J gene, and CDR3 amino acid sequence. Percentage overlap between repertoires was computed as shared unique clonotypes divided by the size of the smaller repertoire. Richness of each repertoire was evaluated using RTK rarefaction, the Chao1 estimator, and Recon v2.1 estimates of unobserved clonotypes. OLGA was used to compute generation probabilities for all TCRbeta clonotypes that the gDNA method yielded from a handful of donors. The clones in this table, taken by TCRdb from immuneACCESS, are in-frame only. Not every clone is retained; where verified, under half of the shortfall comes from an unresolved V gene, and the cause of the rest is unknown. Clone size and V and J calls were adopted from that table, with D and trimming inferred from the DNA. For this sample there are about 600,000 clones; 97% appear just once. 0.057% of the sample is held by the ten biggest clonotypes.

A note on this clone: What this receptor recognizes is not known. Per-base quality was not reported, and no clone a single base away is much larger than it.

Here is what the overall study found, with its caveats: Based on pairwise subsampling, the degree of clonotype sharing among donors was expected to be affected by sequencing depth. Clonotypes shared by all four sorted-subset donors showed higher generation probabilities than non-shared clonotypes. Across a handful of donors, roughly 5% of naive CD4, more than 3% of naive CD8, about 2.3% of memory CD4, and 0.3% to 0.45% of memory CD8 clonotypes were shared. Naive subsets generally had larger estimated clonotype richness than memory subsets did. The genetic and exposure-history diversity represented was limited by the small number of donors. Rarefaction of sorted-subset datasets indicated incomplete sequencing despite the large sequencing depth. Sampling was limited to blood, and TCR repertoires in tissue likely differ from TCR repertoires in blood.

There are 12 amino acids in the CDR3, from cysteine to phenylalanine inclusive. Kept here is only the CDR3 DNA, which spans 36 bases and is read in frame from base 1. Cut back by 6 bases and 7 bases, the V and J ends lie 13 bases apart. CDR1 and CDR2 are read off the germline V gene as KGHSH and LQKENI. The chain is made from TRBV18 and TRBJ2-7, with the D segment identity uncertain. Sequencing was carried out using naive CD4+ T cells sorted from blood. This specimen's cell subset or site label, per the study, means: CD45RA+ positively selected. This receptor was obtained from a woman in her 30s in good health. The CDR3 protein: CASSPPLGEQYF. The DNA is TGTGCCAGCTCTCCTCCCTTAGGAGAGCAGTACTTC.